One and the same sample provided the 16 T cell receptor beta chains below, sequenced in a study of blood T cell repertoires in COVID-19. The table came from immunoSEQ multiplex PCR; TCRdb's copy has only in-frame clones and leaves some out. The sample carries about 7,500 clones, around four fifths recorded once. Source material: peripheral blood. The receptors were gathered from a human donor in a cohort sampled during active COVID-19.

With respect to this clone: At one end the junction does not follow the germline gene, possibly because of a read error. The chain uses TRBV19 and TRBJ2-5, with D perhaps TRBD2 (5 bases). CDR1 and CDR2 (germline): LNHDA, SQIVND (reference sequence). The CDR3 sequence is 13 residues long. The CDR3 region has the DNA TGTGCCAGTAGTATAGATCTATATGGGCCCGGGGACTTC. Translating it yields CASSIDLYGPGDF.

The CDR3: CASSQEYGLRNSPLHF. The DNA of the CDR3 is TGTGCCAGCAGCCAAGAATACGGACTGCGAAATTCACCCCTCCACTTT. The chain joins TRBV3-1 (or the pseudogene TRBV3-2) to TRBJ1-6; no firm D call. Germline-derived CDR1 and CDR2 are LGHDT and YNNKEL (reference sequence). The CDR3 is 16 residues long. The V end was cut by 0 bases, the J end by 7 bases, with 13 bases between.

This chain joins TRBV25-1 and TRBJ2-5, with 10 bases identical to TRBD2. The V gene's germline CDR1 is MGHDK and CDR2 SYGVNS. The CDR3 is 15 amino acids. J was trimmed by 5 bases and V by 3 bases; bases with no gene match: 6. The CDR3 protein is CASSDSSGSEETQYF. CDR3 sequence (DNA): TGTGCCAGCAGTGATTCTAGCGGGAGTGAGGAGACCCAGTACTTC.

Concerning this clone: A much larger clone differs by one base, so this may be a read error. The chain uses TRBV5-6 and TRBJ2-1, with D perhaps matching TRBD2 (7 bases). Per germline, CDR1 SGHDT and CDR2 YYEEEE. The CDR3 totals 16 residues. The DNA for the CDR3 is TGTGCCCGCAGCTCGGGGGCGGGGGACCTTTACAATGAGCAGTTCTTC. Its protein product is CARSSGAGDLYNEQFF.

The chain is built from TRBV7-8 and TRBJ2-1, with 9 bases fitting TRBD2. The CDR3 has 15 amino acids. The germline gives CDR1 SGHVS, CDR2 FQNEAQ. After removal of 5 bases from V and 4 bases from J, the junction contained 6 bases not matched to a gene. In DNA form, the CDR3 reads TGTGCCAGCAGCCCTACGGCGGGAGGGTACAATGAGCAGTTCTTC. As protein: CASSPTAGGYNEQFF.

The chain carries TRBV6-6 and TRBJ2-3, with D unresolved. CDR3 length equals 12 residues. The germline V and J ends were trimmed by 5 bases and 5 bases, with 8 bases remaining between them. Looked up from germline, CDR1 is MNHNY and CDR2 is SVGAGI (reference sequence). CDR3 sequence: CASSPTEDTQYF. The CDR3 DNA is TGTGCCAGCAGTCCGACTGAAGATACGCAGTATTTT.

The chain uses TRBV7-9 and TRBJ2-7, with 7 bases matching TRBD1. This CDR3 spans 13 amino acids. Looked up from germline, CDR1 is SEHNR and CDR2 is FQNEAQ (reference sequence). After removal of 4 bases from V and 3 bases from J, the junction contained 3 bases not matched to a gene. For the CDR3, the DNA is TGTGCCAGCAGCTCCGGGACAGTCTACGAGCAGTACTTC. It yields the protein CASSSGTVYEQYF. Full variable domain (rest looked up from reference TRBV7-9 and TRBJ2-7): DTGVSQNPRHKITKRGQNVTFRCDPISEHNRLYWYRQTLGQGPEFLTYFQNEAQLEKSRLLSDRFSAERPKGSFSTLEIQRTEQGDSAMYLCASSSGTVYEQYFGPGTRLTVT.

The V call is TRBV27, the J call TRBJ1-6, with 8 positions matching TRBD1. With 6 bases clipped from V and 6 bases from J, the junction kept 10 bases outside the gene matches. The CDR3 has 16 residues. The germline gives CDR1 MNHEY, CDR2 SMNVEV (reference sequence). For the CDR3, the DNA is TGTGCCAGCAGAAGCGACAGGGGATTCTCTAATTCACCCCTCCACTTT. Its translation: CASRSDRGFSNSPLHF.

The rearrangement joins TRBV6-2 or TRBV6-3 to TRBJ2-7; 11 bases fit TRBD1. The CDR3 runs to 15 residues. J lost 3 bases, V lost 2 bases, and 3 bases had no gene match. Per germline, CDR1 MNHEY and CDR2 SVGEGT. CDR3 bases: TGTGCCAGCAGTTACCGCGGGACAGGGGGCTACGAGCAGTACTTC. Protein product: CASSYRGTGGYEQYF.

The table lists this clone with a few counts. This sequence joins TRBV10-3 and TRBJ1-1; D unresolved. The CDR3 has 13 amino acids. V lost 4 bases and J 1 base, leaving 7 bases between the germline ends. Germline lookup yields CDR1 ENHRY and CDR2 SYGVKD. CDR3 region: CAISVQANTEAFF. The CDR3, as DNA: TGTGCCATCAGTGTCCAGGCGAACACTGAAGCTTTCTTT.

The V and J genes are TRBV24-1 and TRBJ2-7, with TRBD2 identical over 7 bases. Germline assignment: CDR1 KGHDR and CDR2 SFDVKD. The CDR3 is made up of 15 amino acids. The trim removed 9 bases at V and 0 bases at J, leaving 10 bases unmatched. The DNA for the CDR3 is TGTGCCACCTGGGGGGGAGGACATCGCTCCTACGAGCAGTACTTC. Encoded protein: CATWGGGHRSYEQYF.

The chain couples TRBV11-1 to TRBJ2-7, with 7 bases lining up with TRBD2. Per the germline V gene, CDR1 is SGHAT and CDR2 is FQDESV (reference sequence). Trimming cost V 8 bases and J 7 bases; bases outside gene matches: 14. The CDR3 loop spans 14 amino acids. CDR3 residues: CASGHRLAVGEQYF. The CDR3 DNA follows: TGTGCCAGCGGCCACAGACTAGCCGTGGGGGAGCAGTACTTC.

The V gene is TRBV7-9, the J gene TRBJ2-2, with 13 bases fitting TRBD2. Trimming removed 3 bases from V and 7 bases from J; junction bases left unmatched: 11. The CDR3 has 18 amino acids. Germline CDR1 and CDR2: SEHNR and FQNEAQ (reference sequence). DNA for the CDR3: TGTGCCAGCAGCTTGGGGGCCCCCGGACTAGCGGGAGTCGGGGAGCTGTTTTTT. It translates to CASSLGAPGLAGVGELFF.

The rearrangement links TRBV27 to TRBJ1-2; weak D call: TRBD1 (6 bases). This CDR3 has 16 residues. CDR1 and CDR2 from the germline V gene are MNHEY and SMNVEV (reference sequence). V shed 5 bases and J shed 6 bases, with 22 bases lying between them. The CDR3 DNA follows: TGTGCCAGCAGTCCCACACGGGGCAGGGGAAGGGATGGCTACACCTTC. Translation: CASSPTRGRGRDGYTF.

This clone came up once. The rearrangement uses TRBV28 and TRBJ2-7; possible D gene TRBD2, 6 bases. V was pared by 3 bases and J by 5 bases, with 23 bases between. Per the germline V gene, CDR1 is MDHEN and CDR2 is SYDVKM. The length of the CDR3 is 17 residues. The CDR3 region has the DNA TGTGCCAGCAGTTTTGGGGTGTTGGGGGGAGTAGTCGACGAGCAGTACTTC. Its translation: CASSFGVLGGVVDEQYF.

The chain employs TRBV14 and TRBJ2-1, with 10 nucleotides matching TRBD2. After removal of 3 bases from V and 5 bases from J, the junction contained 7 bases not matched to a gene. There are 16 residues in the CDR3. The germline V gene has CDR1 SGHDN and CDR2 FVKESK. The CDR3 region has the DNA TGTGCCAGCAGCCATATGCTGAGCGGGAGGGACAATGAGCAGTTCTTC. It is translated as CASSHMLSGRDNEQFF. The full variable domain, completed using reference TRBV14 and TRBJ2-1, is EAGVTQFPSHSVIEKGQTVTLRCDPISGHDNLYWYRRVMGKEIKFLLHFVKESKQDESGMPNNRFLAERTGGTYSTLKVQPAELEDSGVYFCASSHMLSGRDNEQFFGPGTRLTVL.